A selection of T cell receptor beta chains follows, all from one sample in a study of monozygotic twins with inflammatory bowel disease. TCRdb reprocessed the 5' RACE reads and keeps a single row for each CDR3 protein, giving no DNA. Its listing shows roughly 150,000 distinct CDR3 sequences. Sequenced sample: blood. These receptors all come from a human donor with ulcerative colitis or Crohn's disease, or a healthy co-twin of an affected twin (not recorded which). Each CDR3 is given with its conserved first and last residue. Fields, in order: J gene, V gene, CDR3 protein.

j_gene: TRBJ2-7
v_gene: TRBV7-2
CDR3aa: CASSRAGSSYEQYF

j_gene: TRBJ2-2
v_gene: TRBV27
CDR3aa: CASSPSASSGSIGELFF

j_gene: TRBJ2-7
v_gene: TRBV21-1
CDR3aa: CASSKGRVSFSYEQYF

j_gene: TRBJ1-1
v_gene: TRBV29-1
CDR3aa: CSAQRGTEAFF

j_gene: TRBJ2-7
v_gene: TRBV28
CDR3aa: CASSPTGTGGGEQYF

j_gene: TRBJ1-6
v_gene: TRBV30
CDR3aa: CAWSNRELYNSPLHF

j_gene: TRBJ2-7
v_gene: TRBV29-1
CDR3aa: CSSLGGGEQYF

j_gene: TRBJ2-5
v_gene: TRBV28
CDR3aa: CASTEYTGGQETQYF

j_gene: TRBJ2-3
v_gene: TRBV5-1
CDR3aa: CASSLEGRSSTDTQYF

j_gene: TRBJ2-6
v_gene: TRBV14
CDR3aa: CASSHRLGRGASGANVLTF

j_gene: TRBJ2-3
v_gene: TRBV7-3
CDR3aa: CASSLGLQSDTQYF

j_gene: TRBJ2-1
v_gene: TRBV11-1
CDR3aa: CASSFAGTSGSYEQFF

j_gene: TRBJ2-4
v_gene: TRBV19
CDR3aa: CASSPFDGWAIQYF

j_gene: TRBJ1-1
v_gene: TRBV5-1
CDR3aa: CASSLSEARGWAFF

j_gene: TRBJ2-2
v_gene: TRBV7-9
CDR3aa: CASSLSRPNTGELFF

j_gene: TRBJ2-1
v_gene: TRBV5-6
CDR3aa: CASSLGNTYNEQFF

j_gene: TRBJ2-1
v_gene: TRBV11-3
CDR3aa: CASSLRPLLAGGRNEQFF

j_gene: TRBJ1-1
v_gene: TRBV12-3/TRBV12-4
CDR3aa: CASSLALRAHRGNTEAFF

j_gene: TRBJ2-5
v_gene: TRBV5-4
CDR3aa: CASSLGRIQETQYF

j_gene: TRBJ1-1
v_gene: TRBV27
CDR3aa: CASSPPRDVGTEAFF

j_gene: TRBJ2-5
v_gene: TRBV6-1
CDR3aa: CASSRGASGVQETQYF

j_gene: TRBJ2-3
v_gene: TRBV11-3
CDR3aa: CASSLGLAGVGLGTDTQYF

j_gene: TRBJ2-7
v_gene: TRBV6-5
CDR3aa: CASSYEWGVLAYEQYF

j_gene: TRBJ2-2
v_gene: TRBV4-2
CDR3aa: CASRSTSGIDTGELFF

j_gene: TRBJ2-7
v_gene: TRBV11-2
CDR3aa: CASSARTGVSYEQYF

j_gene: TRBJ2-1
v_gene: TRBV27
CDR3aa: CASIKGQGIGEQFF

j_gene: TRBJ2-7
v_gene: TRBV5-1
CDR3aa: CASSFQGDSYEQYF

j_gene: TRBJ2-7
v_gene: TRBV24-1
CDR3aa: CATSDFYEQYF

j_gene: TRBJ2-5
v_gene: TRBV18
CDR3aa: CASSPQAGGTQETQYF

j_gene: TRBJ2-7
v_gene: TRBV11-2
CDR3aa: CASSFRSGSSYEQYF

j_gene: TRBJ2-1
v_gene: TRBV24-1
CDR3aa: CATSDDDLSRLGRGEQFF

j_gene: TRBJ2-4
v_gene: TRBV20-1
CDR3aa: CSATSTSVNIQYF

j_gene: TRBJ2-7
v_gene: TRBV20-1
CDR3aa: CSAGTSGITYEQYF

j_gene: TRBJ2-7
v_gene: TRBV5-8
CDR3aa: CASNKREIPEQYF

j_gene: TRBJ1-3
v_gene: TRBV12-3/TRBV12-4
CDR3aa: CASSLGAPSGNTIYF

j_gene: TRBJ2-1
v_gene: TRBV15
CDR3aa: CATSSRLAAYNEQFF

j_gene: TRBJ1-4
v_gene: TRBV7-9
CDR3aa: CASSPVGAGEKLFF

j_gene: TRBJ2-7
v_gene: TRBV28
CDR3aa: CASSLRGFGNYEQYF

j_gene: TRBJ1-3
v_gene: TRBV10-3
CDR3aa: CAISETAGFGGNTIYF

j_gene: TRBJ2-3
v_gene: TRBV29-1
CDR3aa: CSVVLGDTQYF

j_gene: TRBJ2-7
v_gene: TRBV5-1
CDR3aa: CASSLAEGYEQYF

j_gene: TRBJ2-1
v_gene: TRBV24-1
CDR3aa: CATSDFGVSYNEQFF

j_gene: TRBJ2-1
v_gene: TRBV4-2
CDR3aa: CASSQEESGISNEQFF

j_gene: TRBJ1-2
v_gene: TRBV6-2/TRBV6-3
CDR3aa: CASSSDRGGRGYTF

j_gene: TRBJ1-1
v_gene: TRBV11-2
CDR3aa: CASSPSSGLNGAEAFF

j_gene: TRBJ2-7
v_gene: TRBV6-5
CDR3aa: CASSYLGTGASYEQYF

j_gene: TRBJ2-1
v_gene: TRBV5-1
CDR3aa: CASRPTSASSYNEQFF

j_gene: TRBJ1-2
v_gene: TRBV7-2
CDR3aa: CASSLEGARGYTF

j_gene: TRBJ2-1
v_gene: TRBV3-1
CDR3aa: CASSQDAGPNEQFF

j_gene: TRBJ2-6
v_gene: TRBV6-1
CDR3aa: CASTNRLQGSGANVLTF

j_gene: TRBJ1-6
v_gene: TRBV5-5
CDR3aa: CASSSTTDRGNSPLHF

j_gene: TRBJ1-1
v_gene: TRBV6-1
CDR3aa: CASTPTGLPTEAFF